This T cell receptor beta chain was recovered during a study of shared clonotypes between healthy human individuals. As for the study in general: Every donor yielded three CD4 naive, three CD4 memory, two CD8 naive and one CD8 memory plate.

Per the authors' pipeline: ImmunoSEQ junction-only sequences lacked quality scores, so their filtering differed. Measured with immunoSEQ multiplex PCR; TCRdb has only the in-frame clones, and not every one. That table supplies the V and J calls and clone size; D and trimming were determined from the DNA. The table has 600,000 to 750,000 clones, roughly 70% seen once; the top ten hold 1.8%. CD45RA-negative memory and CD45RA+ naive subsets were split from the CD4+ cells. The CDR3 has 17 residues. Germline V CDR1 and CDR2: SGHTA, FQGNSA. V was cut by 3 bases and J by 0 bases, with 12 bases left in between. Findings and caveats of the study: Several donors showed sharing of about 5.5% of naive CD4 clonotypes.

A note on this clone: What it binds is unknown.

Sequencing was done on a sample of memory CD4+ T cells sorted from blood. Subset denoted: CD45RA-negative fraction. The TCR was taken from a woman aged 25 to 39 in good health. V and J are TRBV7-2 and TRBJ2-6; the D gene could be TRBD1 or TRBD2 (5 bases each). The CDR3, as DNA: TGTGCCAGCAGCTTCGGGACCGCGAACTCTGGGGCCAACGTCCTGACTTTC. Residues: CASSFGTANSGANVLTF.